A single sample is the source of the 18 T cell receptor beta chains below, sequenced in a study of a mutant IDH1 vaccine in newly diagnosed glioma. Regarding time point: week 11, during vaccination. Mutant IDH1 20-mer peptide, at 300 ug, made up each vaccine dose, with topical imiquimod. No antigen has been identified for these receptors. Generated by immunoSEQ multiplex PCR, the TCRdb table keeps only in-frame clones and is missing some. The data contain fewer than 70,000 clones, roughly four fifths of them singletons. The sample was PBMCs, taken from a glioma patient whose treatment included an IDH1 peptide vaccine. These receptors all come from a man in his thirties or forties with glioma.

This clone was picked up one time. The chain has TRBV19 and TRBJ1-2; 9 bases are shared with TRBD1. The CDR3 sequence is 14 residues long. J lost 6 bases, V lost 5 bases, and 7 bases had no gene match. Germline-derived CDR1 and CDR2 are LNHDA and SQIVND (reference sequence). This CDR3 reads CASSLRRQGDGYTF. CDR3 nucleotide sequence: TGTGCCAGTAGTCTAAGGCGACAGGGGGATGGCTACACCTTC.

The J gene is TRBJ2-7, the V gene TRBV10-2; 10 positions agree with TRBD2. CDR3 length: 15 residues. Germline-derived CDR1 and CDR2 are WSHSY and SAAADI. V lost 2 bases to trimming and J lost 7 bases; unmatched junction nucleotides: 8. The CDR3 reads CASSELASGSHEQYF. In DNA, the CDR3 is TGCGCCAGCAGTGAGCTGGCTAGCGGGAGTCATGAGCAGTACTTC.

The gene calls are TRBV27 and TRBJ2-2; 7 nucleotides match TRBD2. Per germline, CDR1 MNHEY and CDR2 SMNVEV (reference sequence). This CDR3 has 14 residues. The V and J ends lost 1 base and 4 bases, in that order; junction bases with no gene match: 0. The CDR3 nucleotides read TGTGCCAGCAGTTTATGGGGGGGCACCGGGGAGCTGTTTTTT. Encoded protein: CASSLWGGTGELFF.

Only one count was recorded for this clone. The chain recombines TRBV27 with TRBJ1-6; D gene uncertain. CDR1 is MNHEY, CDR2 SMNVEV, per germline (reference sequence). This CDR3 has 16 amino acids. Trimming left V 3 bases short and J 4 bases short, with 13 bases between. The CDR3 is CASSLRRTEYNSPLHF. The CDR3 coding sequence is TGTGCCAGCAGTTTGCGTCGGACCGAGTATAATTCACCCCTCCACTTT.

As regards this clone: The junction differs from germline at one of its ends, possibly a read error. The genes are TRBV9 and TRBJ1-1, with 7 bases identical to TRBD1. Germline loops: CDR1 SGDLS, CDR2 YYNGEE. The CDR3 is 18 amino acids. The CDR3 protein is CASGVATGTRGPTTEAFF. The CDR3 bases are TGTGCCAGCGGCGTGGCGACAGGGACGAGGGGACCGACCACTGAAGCTTTCTTT.

This clone was recorded once. The rearrangement links TRBV27 to TRBJ2-6; D gene uncertain. The germline V gene has CDR1 MNHEY and CDR2 SMNVEV (reference sequence). Trimming left V 5 bases short and J 1 base short, with 9 bases between. CDR3 length: 15 residues. The CDR3 DNA sequence: TGTGCCAGCAGTGCCTCGCAGTCTGGGGCCAACGTCCTGACTTTC. Its protein is CASSASQSGANVLTF. Using reference TRBV27 and TRBJ2-6 for the parts outside the CDR3, the full variable domain is EAQVTQNPRYLITVTGKKLTVTCSQNMNHEYMSWYRQDPGLGLRQIYYSMNVEVTDKGDVPEGYKVSRKEKRNFPLILESPSPNQTSLYFCASSASQSGANVLTFGAGSRLTVL.

The genes are TRBV7-9 and TRBJ1-1; D is perhaps TRBD1 (6 bases). V was clipped by 6 bases and J by 5 bases, with 16 bases between them. The CDR3 consists of 14 residues. Germline-derived CDR1 and CDR2 are SEHNR and FQNEAQ (reference sequence). CDR3 protein: CASSLIIGGTEAFF. The CDR3, as DNA: TGTGCCAGCAGTTTGATAATAGGGGGAACTGAAGCTTTCTTT.

The chain is built from TRBV15 and TRBJ1-2; D is uncertain. This CDR3 contains 12 residues. With 4 bases removed from V and 8 bases from J, the gap between germline ends came to 11 bases. The germline V gene has CDR1 LNHNV and CDR2 YYDKDF (reference sequence). This chain's CDR3 is CATSMLTGGYTF. As DNA, the CDR3 is TGTGCCACCAGCATGCTCACGGGGGGCTACACCTTC.

The V and J genes are TRBV7-2 and TRBJ1-4, with 11 bases aligning to TRBD1. CDR1 is SGHTA and CDR2 is FQGNSA in the germline V gene. The CDR3 loop spans 16 amino acids. The V and J ends lost 5 bases and 7 bases, in that order; junction bases with no gene match: 9. Here the CDR3 reads CASSRGTGGEGEKLFF. Here the CDR3 DNA reads TGTGCCAGCAGCCGGGGGACAGGGGGTGAGGGTGAAAAACTGTTTTTT.

This clone was seen a few times. This CDR3 reads CASSINSGAFGITDTQYF. In DNA form, the CDR3 reads TGTGCCAGCAGTATAAATTCGGGGGCATTCGGAATCACAGATACGCAGTATTTT. The chain joins TRBV2 to TRBJ2-3; either TRBD1 or TRBD2 may fit D (6 bases each). The length of the CDR3 is 18 residues. Trimming took off 5 bases at V and 2 bases at J, with 23 bases between the two ends. CDR1 SNHLY and CDR2 FYNNEI come from the germline V gene.

This clone has only one observation. V gene TRBV11-2 combines with J gene TRBJ2-3; 9 bases map to TRBD2. J lost 6 bases, V lost 6 bases, and 10 bases had no gene match. The CDR3 consists of 15 residues. CDR1 is SGHAT, CDR2 FQNNGV, per germline. DNA for the CDR3: TGTGCCAGCAGTCGCAGGGCGGGAGGGCTCGATACGCAGTATTTT. Translating it yields CASSRRAGGLDTQYF.

The CDR3 loop reads CASSLGPWQDSNQPQHF. In DNA, the CDR3 is TGTGCCAGCAGCTTGGGTCCCTGGCAGGATAGCAATCAGCCCCAGCATTTT. V usage is TRBV5-6 and J usage is TRBJ1-5; D unclear. Germline loops: CDR1 SGHDT, CDR2 YYEEEE. The CDR3 has 17 amino acids. V was clipped by 0 bases and J by 0 bases, with 13 bases between them.

The chain employs TRBV15 and TRBJ2-7, with 10 positions matching TRBD2. With V trimmed by 0 bases and J by 4 bases, 9 bases remained unmatched. This CDR3 spans 17 amino acids. Germline CDR1 LNHNV, CDR2 YYDKDF (reference sequence). CDR3 DNA: TGTGCCACCAGCAGAGATTTTGGGCTAGCGGGAGTTTACGAGCAGTACTTC. Translating gives CATSRDFGLAGVYEQYF.

This chain links TRBV10-3 with TRBJ1-4; D is undetermined. CDR1 and CDR2 from the germline V gene are ENHRY and SYGVKD. Trimming removed 6 bases at V and 6 bases at J, with 11 bases between. This CDR3 has 13 amino acids. The CDR3 region is CAIRNAGHEKLFF. In nucleotides, the CDR3 is TGTGCCATCAGGAACGCCGGTCATGAAAAACTGTTTTTT.

The chain joins TRBV28 to TRBJ1-1; 7 bases map to TRBD1. The CDR3 loop spans 13 amino acids. CDR1 and CDR2 from the germline V gene are MDHEN and SYDVKM. Trimming cost V 3 bases and J 4 bases; bases outside gene matches: 2. Here the CDR3 reads CASSLQGGTEAFF. The CDR3, as DNA: TGTGCCAGCAGTTTGCAGGGGGGCACTGAAGCTTTCTTT.

The V call is TRBV5-6, the J call TRBJ2-6; no clear D. This CDR3 spans 16 amino acids. V lost 0 bases, J lost 0 bases, and 7 bases lay in between. Germline V gene sequence: CDR1 SGHDT, CDR2 YYEEEE. The CDR3 protein is CASSLGRLSGANVLTF. CDR3 DNA sequence: TGTGCCAGCAGCTTGGGACGGCTCTCTGGGGCCAACGTCCTGACTTTC.

This clone occurred a few times. The gene calls are TRBV30 and TRBJ1-5, with 8 bases aligning to TRBD1. Trimming cost V 1 base and J 7 bases; bases outside gene matches: 3. Germline V CDR1 and CDR2: GTSNPN, SVGIG (reference sequence). The CDR3 runs to 13 residues. DNA of the CDR3: TGTGCCTGGAGTGGGACAGGGAAACAGCCCCAGCATTTT. It translates to CAWSGTGKQPQHF.

The chain links TRBV9 to TRBJ2-1, with 12 positions matching TRBD2. The CDR3 is 16 residues long. The trim removed 1 base at V and 9 bases at J, leaving 8 bases unmatched. Germline V gene sequence: CDR1 SGDLS, CDR2 YYNGEE. The CDR3, as DNA: TGTGCCAGCAGCGTAAGACTAGCGGGAGTCTACGGTGAGCAGTTCTTC. This codes for CASSVRLAGVYGEQFF.